Included here is one T cell receptor (beta chain) sequence, with context. No antigen is known for it. The CDR3 spans 12 residues. Looked up from germline, CDR1 is ENHRY and CDR2 is SYGVKD. The sample is drawn from a study of T cells expressing NK-cell markers. Study information: HCMV seropositivity characterized most of the eight sequenced donors, and seronegativity one.

General study points: The study found these clonotypes also leading the CD3+CD56-NKG2C+ fraction in four donors.

The authors made TCR beta cDNA libraries by 5'RACE template switching. This switching added a universal primer site and UMIs. TCRdb re-called the 5' RACE reads and shows each CDR3 protein once, DNA omitted. Its listing shows roughly 160,000 distinct CDR3 sequences. The specimen sequenced was blood T cells: a sorted CD56 or NKG2C T cell subset, CD4+ or CD8+ T cells, or bulk PBMC T cells (not recorded which). This chain links TRBV10-3 with TRBJ2-1. The receptor was derived from a man aged 18 to 70 in good health. The chain's CDR3 is CAISDMVNEQFF.